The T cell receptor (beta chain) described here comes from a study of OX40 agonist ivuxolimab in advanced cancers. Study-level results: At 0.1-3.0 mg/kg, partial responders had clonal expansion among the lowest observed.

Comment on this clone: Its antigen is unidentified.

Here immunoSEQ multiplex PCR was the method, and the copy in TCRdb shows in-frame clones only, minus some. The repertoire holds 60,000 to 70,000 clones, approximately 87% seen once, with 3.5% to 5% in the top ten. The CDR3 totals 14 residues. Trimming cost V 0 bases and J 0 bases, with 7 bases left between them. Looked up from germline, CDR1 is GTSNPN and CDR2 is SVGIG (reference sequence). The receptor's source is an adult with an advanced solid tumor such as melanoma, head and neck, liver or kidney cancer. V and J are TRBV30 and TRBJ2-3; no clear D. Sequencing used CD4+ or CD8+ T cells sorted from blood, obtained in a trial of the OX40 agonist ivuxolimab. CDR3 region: CAWSVLLSTDTQYF. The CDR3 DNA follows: TGTGCCTGGAGTGTTCTGCTTAGCACAGATACGCAGTATTTT. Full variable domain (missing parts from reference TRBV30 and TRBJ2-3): SQTIHQWPATLVQPVGSPLSLECTVEGTSNPNLYWYRQAAGRGLQLLFYSVGIGQISSEVPQNLSASRPQDRQFILSSKKLLLSDSGFYLCAWSVLLSTDTQYFGPGTRLTVL.